This T cell receptor beta chain was obtained from a study of early T cells in non-severe SARS-CoV-2 infection. Notes on the study in general: Matching against VDJdb likely underestimated virus-specific expansions, favoring anti-spike CD8.

Between the trimmed V and J ends, which lost 2 bases and 8 bases, there was a span of 9 bases. Germline CDR1 reads GTSNPN; CDR2 reads SVGIG (reference sequence). The CDR3 has 12 residues. Concerning this clonotype itself: Its antigen is still unknown.

Attached unique molecular identifiers marked individual cDNA molecules. TCRdb fed the 5' RACE reads into MiXCR, producing one record per CDR3 protein. Counted here are tens of thousands of distinct CDR3 sequences, approximately 6.2% occurring once; the ten biggest clones make up less than 5%. This rearrangement joins TRBV30 to TRBJ1-4; D is unresolved. Sequences were obtained from whole blood. The TCR was taken from an adult who was a healthcare worker with PCR-confirmed SARS-CoV-2 infection or an uninfected control (not recorded which). CDR3 coding DNA: TGTGCCTGGAGTATACGACCGGAAAAACTGTTTTTT. Translating gives CAWSIRPEKLFF.